These T cell receptor beta chains were read from a single sample in a study of sequential checkpoint blockade in melanoma. The method was immunoSEQ multiplex PCR; TCRdb's version includes in-frame clones alone and lacks a portion of them. Counted here are over 8,500 clones, less than 80% occurring once; the ten biggest clones make up about 11%. The source material was CD8+ T cells sorted from blood (inferred from file names), sampled from a patient given nivolumab and ipilimumab in sequence. The source is a human donor with melanoma. The CDR3 runs from the conserved cysteine through the conserved F or W. D genes are given only for firm matches. Clone sizes are given selectively: once, few, many, or a class where the clone is expanded.

TGTGCCAGCAGCCTGGGGGGGAGGGAGACCCAGTACTTC,CASSLGGRETQYF,TRBD2,.,TRBJ2-5,TRBV7-8,13
TGTGCCACCAGCACAGGGGGGAACAGCAATCAGCCCCAGCATTTT,CATSTGGNSNQPQHF,TRBD1,.,TRBJ1-5,TRBV15,15
TGTGCCAGCAGCCTCACCCCGGGACTAGCGGGAGGCGAGCAGTACTTC,CASSLTPGLAGGEQYF,TRBD2,.,TRBJ2-7,TRBV5-5,16
TGCGCCAGCAGTGAGGGAGGGTACGAGCAGTACTTC,CASSEGGYEQYF,.,.,TRBJ2-7,TRBV10-2,12
TGTGCCAGCAGCCTCGGACAGGACCTAGCCAAAAACATTCAGTACTTC,CASSLGQDLAKNIQYF,TRBD1,.,TRBJ2-4,TRBV7-9,16
TGTGCCAGCAGCTTAGTTGGGACAGGGGCTAGGAGTGAGCAGTTCTTC,CASSLVGTGARSEQFF,TRBD1,.,TRBJ2-1,TRBV5-6,16
TGTGCCAGCAGCTCCCGGGACAGCCCCCCCTACGAGCAGTACTTC,CASSSRDSPPYEQYF,TRBD1,once,TRBJ2-7,TRBV11-3,15
TGTGCCAGCAGCCCCACGGGGGGTGAGACAGATACGCAGTATTTT,CASSPTGGETDTQYF,TRBD2,few,TRBJ2-3,TRBV5-4,15
TGCGCCAGCAGCCTTACAGGGTACACTGAAGCTTTCTTT,CASSLTGYTEAFF,.,.,TRBJ1-1,TRBV5-1,13
TGTGCCAGCGGACAAAATGAGCAGTTCTTC,CASGQNEQFF,.,.,TRBJ2-1,TRBV6-1,10
TGTGCCAGCTCACGCGGACGACAGGTCCTCTACGAGCAGTACTTC,CASSRGRQVLYEQYF,.,few,TRBJ2-7,TRBV18,15
TGTGCCAGCAGCCCCGGACTAGGAGAGACCCAGTACTTC,CASSPGLGETQYF,TRBD2,few,TRBJ2-5,TRBV7-9,13
TGTGCCACCCCGATGGACAGGGGAACTTATCCGTACTTC,CATPMDRGTYPYF,TRBD1,once,TRBJ2-7,TRBV2,13
TGTGCCAGCAGTTACGAGGGAGCAACTAATGAAAAACTGTTTTTT,CASSYEGATNEKLFF,.,large,TRBJ1-4,TRBV6-5,15
TGTGCCAGCAGCTTTACAGACCGAGCTGGAAACACCATATATTTT,CASSFTDRAGNTIYF,.,few,TRBJ1-3,TRBV5-5,15
TGTGCCAGCATAGCGGGAGGGCCGGCCGGGGAGCTGTTTTTT,CASIAGGPAGELFF,TRBD2,.,TRBJ2-2,TRBV7-6,14
TGTGCCAGCAGTGAACTAGCGGGGGGGTACAATGAGCAGTTCTTC,CASSELAGGYNEQFF,TRBD2,.,TRBJ2-1,TRBV6-1,15
TGTGCCAGCCACACTGACAGTAACTATGGCTACACCTTC,CASHTDSNYGYTF,.,.,TRBJ1-2,TRBV28,13
TGTGCCAGTAGTATAGATGGCCAGGGAGAAGCTTTCTTT,CASSIDGQGEAFF,.,once,TRBJ1-1,TRBV19,13
TGTGCCACCAGCGACCCGACAGGGGGCGAGAACACCGGGGAGCTGTTTTTT,CATSDPTGGENTGELFF,TRBD1,few,TRBJ2-2,TRBV15,17
TGTGCCAGCACCACGAGCCGGAGCTCCTACAATGAGCAGTTCTTC,CASTTSRSSYNEQFF,.,.,TRBJ2-1,TRBV6-1,15
TGTGCCAGCAGTGATGAGGGCGGCTACTACGAGCAGTACTTC,CASSDEGGYYEQYF,.,.,TRBJ2-7,TRBV25-1,14
TGTGCCAGCATCGAGGGTGGGCCCGGGGTTATCGCTGAAGCTTTCTTT,CASIEGGPGVIAEAFF,.,.,TRBJ1-1,TRBV4-2,16
TGCGCCAGCAGCCTGAGGGCTGCGGGGGTCCCCACCTACAATGAGCAGTTCTTC,CASSLRAAGVPTYNEQFF,TRBD2,.,TRBJ2-1,TRBV5-1,18
TGTGCCAGCAGCCCCAACGGGGGGAACTATGGCTACACCTTC,CASSPNGGNYGYTF,.,.,TRBJ1-2,TRBV9,14
TGTGCCAGCACCCCCCCCCGCGCCAGGCAGCCTGGCGAGCAGTACTTC,CASTPPRARQPGEQYF,.,.,TRBJ2-7,TRBV28,16
TGTGCCAGCAGCTCAGGACAGTTCAATGAAAAACTGTTTTTT,CASSSGQFNEKLFF,.,.,TRBJ1-4,TRBV7-9,14
TGTGCCAGCAGCTCCGTACGCCTGGGGGGGGAGACCCAGTACTTC,CASSSVRLGGETQYF,TRBD2,.,TRBJ2-5,TRBV11-2,15
TGTGCCAGCAGCGTTGGGACAGGGAAAAATTCACCCCTCCACTTT,CASSVGTGKNSPLHF,TRBD1,.,TRBJ1-6,TRBV9,15
TGTGCCAGCAGCCCTATAGCGGGGGCGATCTACAATGAGCAGTTCTTC,CASSPIAGAIYNEQFF,TRBD2,once,TRBJ2-1,TRBV9,16
TGTGCCAGCAGTCTCTCAGGGGGAAGGGGCTACACCTTC,CASSLSGGRGYTF,TRBD1,few,TRBJ1-2,TRBV6-6,13
TGTGCCAGCAGTGAGTTTAGGGGAAGCGGGGAGCTGTTTTTT,CASSEFRGSGELFF,.,once,TRBJ2-2,TRBV6-1,14
TGTGCCAGCAGTGAAGCGGGGGGGTACAATGAGCAGTTCTTC,CASSEAGGYNEQFF,TRBD2,few,TRBJ2-1,TRBV6-4,14
TGTGCCAGCAGTACTGGGGACTCCCCTTACGAGCAGTACTTC,CASSTGDSPYEQYF,.,.,TRBJ2-7,TRBV28,14
TGTGCCAGTAAGGGGTCGACAAAAACGCTATATAGCAATCAGCCCCAGCATTTT,CASKGSTKTLYSNQPQHF,.,few,TRBJ1-5,TRBV19,18
TGTGCCAGCAGCGCGATCAATGAGCAGTTCTTC,CASSAINEQFF,.,.,TRBJ2-1,TRBV11-2,11
TGTGCCAGCTCGGATAACAGGGATACCGGGGAGCTGTTTTTT,CASSDNRDTGELFF,.,.,TRBJ2-2,TRBV25-1,14
TGTGCCAGCAGCCCTTGGGACAGGGCAAGAGAGACCCAGTACTTC,CASSPWDRARETQYF,TRBD1,.,TRBJ2-5,TRBV9,15
TGCGCCAGCAGTACAGGGGGCGAGCAGTACTTC,CASSTGGEQYF,TRBD1,.,TRBJ2-7,TRBV10-1,11
TGTGCCAGCAGCTTAAGCGGGGCGATCCAAGAGACCCAGTACTTC,CASSLSGAIQETQYF,TRBD2,.,TRBJ2-5,TRBV7-9,15
TGTGCCAGCAGCTTACTAGCGGCATCCTACAATGAGCAGTTCTTC,CASSLLAASYNEQFF,TRBD2,.,TRBJ2-1,TRBV7-3,15
TGCGCCAGCAGCTTGGCCGAGGGTAGGGACGAGCAGTACTTC,CASSLAEGRDEQYF,.,.,TRBJ2-7,TRBV5-1,14
TGTGCCAGCAGCTATACTCCTAATCCCTACAATGAGCAGTTCTTC,CASSYTPNPYNEQFF,.,.,TRBJ2-1,TRBV11-2,15
TGTGCCAGCAGTGGCTTTGACAGTCGAACCTACGAGCAGTACTTC,CASSGFDSRTYEQYF,.,.,TRBJ2-7,TRBV28,15
TGTGCCAGCAGTTACAAGGACTCTGATAGGGATGAGCAGTTCTTC,CASSYKDSDRDEQFF,.,once,TRBJ2-1,TRBV6-5,15
TGTGCCAGCAGTGCTGGCGGGAGTATCAATGAGCAGTTCTTC,CASSAGGSINEQFF,TRBD2,few,TRBJ2-1,TRBV6-4,14
TGTGCCAGCAGCCCTTCGCGGGGGGGCTTGAGCGGGGAGCTGTTTTTT,CASSPSRGGLSGELFF,TRBD2,.,TRBJ2-2,TRBV5-4,16
TGTGCCAGCAGCCCCCTTTCAGGGCGCTACTACAATGAGCAGTTCTTC,CASSPLSGRYYNEQFF,.,.,TRBJ2-1,TRBV7-9,16
TGCGCCAGCAGCGTGGGACTAGAGAATGAGCAGTTCTTC,CASSVGLENEQFF,TRBD2,.,TRBJ2-1,TRBV5-1,13
TGCGCCAGCAGCTTGGCCTTAAGCGGGAGGGCCCACGAGCAGTACTTC,CASSLALSGRAHEQYF,TRBD2,.,TRBJ2-7,TRBV5-1,16
TGTGCCACCAGCACTACTAGCACAGATACGCAGTATTTT,CATSTTSTDTQYF,.,.,TRBJ2-3,TRBV15,13
TGTGCCAGCAGCTTAGACGGGGGAGGGCCGATAGGGCAGTTCTTC,CASSLDGGGPIGQFF,TRBD2,.,TRBJ2-1,TRBV7-2,15
TGCGCCAGCAGCCCCCCGAGCCGGGACAGGGGGAACACCATATATTTT,CASSPPSRDRGNTIYF,TRBD1,.,TRBJ1-3,TRBV4-1,16
TGTGCCAGCTCACCGAGCGGGGGAGACACAGATACGCAGTATTTT,CASSPSGGDTDTQYF,TRBD2,large,TRBJ2-3,TRBV18,15
TGTGCCAGCGGGGGGTTGGGATGGAACACCGGGGAGCTGTTTTTT,CASGGLGWNTGELFF,.,.,TRBJ2-2,TRBV6-6,15
TGTGCTAGTGGTCCAGGGAAAGGGGCCGGAAATCAGCCCCAGCATTTT,CASGPGKGAGNQPQHF,.,.,TRBJ1-5,TRBV12-5,16
TGTGCCAGCAGCGTATCGACTAGCGGGGGGGCGGGGGAGCTGTTTTTT,CASSVSTSGGAGELFF,TRBD2,once,TRBJ2-2,TRBV11-2,16